The sample holds one count of the clone carrying this TCR beta chain. The method was immunoSEQ multiplex PCR; TCRdb's version includes in-frame clones alone and lacks a portion of them. Altogether around 130,000 clones are present, roughly nine tenths being singletons, with the ten largest covering approximately 8%. The source of the sample is a study of control samples from healthy donors and cancer patients. This CDR3 has 13 residues. V was clipped by 6 bases and J by 6 bases; unmatched bases: 5. Per germline, CDR1 MNHEY and CDR2 SVGAGI. The rearrangement joins TRBV6-5 to TRBJ1-5; 7 nucleotides line up with TRBD1. Sequencing used PBMCs. This TCR was recovered from a man between 50 and 59 years old with head and neck cancer. CDR3 sequence reads: CASRRGLGQPQHF. CDR3 DNA sequence: TGTGCCAGCAGGAGGGGGCTGGGTCAGCCCCAGCATTTT.